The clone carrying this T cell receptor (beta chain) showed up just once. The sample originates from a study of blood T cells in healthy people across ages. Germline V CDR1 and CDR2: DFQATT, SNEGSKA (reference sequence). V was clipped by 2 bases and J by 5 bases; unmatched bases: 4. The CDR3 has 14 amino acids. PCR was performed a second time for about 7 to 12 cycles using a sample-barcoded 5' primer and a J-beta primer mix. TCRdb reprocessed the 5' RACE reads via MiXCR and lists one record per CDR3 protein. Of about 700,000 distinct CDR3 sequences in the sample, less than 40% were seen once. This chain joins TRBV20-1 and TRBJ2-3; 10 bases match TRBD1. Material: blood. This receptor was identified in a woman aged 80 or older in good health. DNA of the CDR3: TGCAGTGCTAGAAGGACAGGGGGAATAGATACGCAGTATTTT. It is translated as CSARRTGGIDTQYF.